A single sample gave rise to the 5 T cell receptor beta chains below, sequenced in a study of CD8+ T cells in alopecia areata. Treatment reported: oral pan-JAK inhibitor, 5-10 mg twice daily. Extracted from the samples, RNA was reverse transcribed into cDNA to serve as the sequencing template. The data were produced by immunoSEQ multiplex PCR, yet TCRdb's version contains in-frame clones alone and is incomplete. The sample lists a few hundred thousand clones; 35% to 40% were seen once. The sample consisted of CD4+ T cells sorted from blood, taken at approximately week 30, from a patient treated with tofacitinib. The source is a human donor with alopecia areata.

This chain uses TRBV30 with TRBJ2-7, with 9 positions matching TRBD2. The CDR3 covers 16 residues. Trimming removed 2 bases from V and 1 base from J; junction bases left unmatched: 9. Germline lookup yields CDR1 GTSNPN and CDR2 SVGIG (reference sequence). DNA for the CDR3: TGTGCCTGGAGTAAGAGTGGCGGGAGGGCGTCCTACGAGCAGTACTTC. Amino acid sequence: CAWSKSGGRASYEQYF.

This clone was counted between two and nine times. The CDR3 bases are TGTGCCAGCAGCTTAGGGAGTAGCGGGAGTCAGAATGAGCAGTTCTTC. Its protein is CASSLGSSGSQNEQFF. This chain links TRBV7-9 with TRBJ2-1; 9 bases match TRBD2. This CDR3 spans 16 amino acids. CDR1 and CDR2 (germline): SEHNR, FQNEAQ (reference sequence). J lost 7 bases, V lost 1 base, and 8 bases had no gene match. Together with reference TRBV7-9 and TRBJ2-1, the CDR3 gives the full variable domain: DTGVSQNPRHKITKRGQNVTFRCDPISEHNRLYWYRQTLGQGPEFLTYFQNEAQLEKSRLLSDRFSAERPKGSFSTLEIQRTEQGDSAMYLCASSLGSSGSQNEQFFGPGTRLTVL.

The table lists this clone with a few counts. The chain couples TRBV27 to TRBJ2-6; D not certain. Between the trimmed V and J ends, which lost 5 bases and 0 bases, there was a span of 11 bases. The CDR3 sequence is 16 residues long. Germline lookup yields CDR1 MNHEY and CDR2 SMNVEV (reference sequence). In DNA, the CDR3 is TGTGCCAGCAGTGATCGGACGAGCTCTGGGGCCAACGTCCTGACTTTC. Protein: CASSDRTSSGANVLTF.

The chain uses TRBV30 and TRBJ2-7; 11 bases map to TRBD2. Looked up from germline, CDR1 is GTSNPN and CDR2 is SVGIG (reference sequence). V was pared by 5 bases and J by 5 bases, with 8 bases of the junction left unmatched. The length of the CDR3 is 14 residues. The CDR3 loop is CAWDTSGRRNEQYF. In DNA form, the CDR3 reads TGTGCCTGGGATACTAGCGGGAGAAGGAACGAGCAGTACTTC.

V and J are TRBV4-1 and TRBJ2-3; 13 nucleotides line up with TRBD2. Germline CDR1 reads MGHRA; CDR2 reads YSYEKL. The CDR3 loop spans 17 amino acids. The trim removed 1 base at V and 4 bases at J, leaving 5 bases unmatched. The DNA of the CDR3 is TGCGCCAGCAGCCAAGCCTGGACTAGCGGGAGAGCAGATACGCAGTATTTT. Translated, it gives CASSQAWTSGRADTQYF.